In this sample, the clone carrying this T cell receptor beta chain turned up many times. This sample is drawn from a study of CD8 T cells in ankylosing spondylitis. TCRdb independently ran MiXCR on the 5' RACE reads; one entry per CDR3 protein. The table includes approximately 25,000 distinct CDR3 sequences, about 17% detected once. Germline CDR1 DFQATT, CDR2 SNEGSKA (reference sequence). The CDR3 has 15 residues. Deletions cut 2 bases from V and 6 bases from J, with 18 bases between. The TCR comes from a male donor with ankylosing spondylitis or in good health (not recorded which). This chain links TRBV20-1 with TRBJ2-3; D is unclear. Sequenced: blood. The CDR3: CSARMGPSEVDTQYF. CDR3 coding DNA: TGCAGTGCTAGAATGGGCCCTTCCGAAGTGGATACGCAGTATTTT.